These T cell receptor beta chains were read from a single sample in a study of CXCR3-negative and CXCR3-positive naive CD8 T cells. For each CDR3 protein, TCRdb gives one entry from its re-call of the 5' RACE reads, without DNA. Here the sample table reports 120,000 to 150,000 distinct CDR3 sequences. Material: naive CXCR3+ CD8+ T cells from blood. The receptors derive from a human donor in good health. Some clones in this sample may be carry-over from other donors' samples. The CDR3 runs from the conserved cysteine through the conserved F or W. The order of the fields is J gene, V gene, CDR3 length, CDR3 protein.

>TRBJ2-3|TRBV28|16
CASSHEILASMDTQYF
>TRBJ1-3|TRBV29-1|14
CSVLGEHSGNTIYF
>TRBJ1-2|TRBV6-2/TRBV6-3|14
CASSYAGQGYGYTF
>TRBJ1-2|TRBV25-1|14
CASSDRPAVSGYTF
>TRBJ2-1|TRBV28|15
CASSKGSGGYNEQFF
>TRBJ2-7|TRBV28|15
CASSFSGYPRNEQYF
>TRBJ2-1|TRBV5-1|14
CASSLVGGRNEQFF
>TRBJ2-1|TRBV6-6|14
CASSRWDSNNEQLF
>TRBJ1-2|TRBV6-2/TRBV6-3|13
CASTSSRLYGYTF
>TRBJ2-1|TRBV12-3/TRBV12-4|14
CASSSAGGINEQFF
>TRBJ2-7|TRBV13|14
CASTIGESSYEQYF
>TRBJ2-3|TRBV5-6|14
CASSLTPSTDTQYF
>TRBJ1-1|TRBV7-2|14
CASSLVVGGTEAFF
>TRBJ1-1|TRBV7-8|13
CASSIWTLNEAFF
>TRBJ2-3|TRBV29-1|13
CSVVIFSTDTQYF
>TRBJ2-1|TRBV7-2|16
CASSSSRSRSYNEQFF
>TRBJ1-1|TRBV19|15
CASTPGQFANTEAFF
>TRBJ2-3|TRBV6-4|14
CASSLYPGVDTQYF
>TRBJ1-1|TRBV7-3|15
CASSSRGTGYTEAFF
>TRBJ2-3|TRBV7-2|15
CASSGTQPFADTQYF
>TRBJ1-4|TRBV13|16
CASSQDREATNEKLFF
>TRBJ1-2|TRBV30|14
CAWSAGRSDYGYTF
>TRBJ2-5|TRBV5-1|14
CASSTGRNQETQYF
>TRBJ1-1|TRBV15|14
CATSRGAGYTEAFF
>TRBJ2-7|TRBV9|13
CASSGGDLYEQYF
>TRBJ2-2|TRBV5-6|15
CASLGGGSNTGELFF
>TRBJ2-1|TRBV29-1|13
CSVDGTPFDEQFF
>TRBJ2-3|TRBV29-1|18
CSVVLGMGDRDYTDTQYF
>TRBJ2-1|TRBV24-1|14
CATSDLWGLNEQFF
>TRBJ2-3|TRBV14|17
CASSHFLAGPAPDTQYF
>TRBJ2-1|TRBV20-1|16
CSAPMGVLSSYNEQFF
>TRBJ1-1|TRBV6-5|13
CASRTGGNTEAFF
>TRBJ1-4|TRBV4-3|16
CASSQDLTAFNEKLFF
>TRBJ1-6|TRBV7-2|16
CASSLEPGANNSPLHF
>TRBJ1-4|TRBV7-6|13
CASSLGGAEKLFF
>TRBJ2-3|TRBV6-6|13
CATAGAAGDTQYF
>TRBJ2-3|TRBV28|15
CASSTKREMTDTQYF
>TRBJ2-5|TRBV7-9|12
CASSGLQETQYF
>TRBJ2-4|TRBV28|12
CASNRRENIQYF
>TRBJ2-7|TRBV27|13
CASSPTEQYEQYF
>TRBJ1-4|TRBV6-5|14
CASSYSLGNEKLFF
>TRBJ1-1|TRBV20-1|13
CSARERGNTEAFF
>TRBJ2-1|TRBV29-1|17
CSVEDRGAGGIYNEQFF
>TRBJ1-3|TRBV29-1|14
CSVDRDLSGNTIYF
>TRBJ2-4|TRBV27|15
CASSAPTGGENIQYF
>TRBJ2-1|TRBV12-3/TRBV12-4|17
CASSFLIALSSYNEQFF
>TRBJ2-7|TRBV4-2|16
CASSQEPGISYNEQYF
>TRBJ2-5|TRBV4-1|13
CASSQDGEETQYF
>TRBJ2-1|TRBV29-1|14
CSVEKSGIYNEQFF
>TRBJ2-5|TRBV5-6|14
CASSPTLAGRTQYF
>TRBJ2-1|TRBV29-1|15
CSASGTDSSYNEQFF